A single sample gave rise to the 29 T cell receptor beta chains below, sequenced in a study of blood T cells in healthy people across ages. It was with a sample-barcoded 5' primer and a J-beta primer mix that a second PCR of about 7 to 12 cycles was run. TCRdb re-analysed the 5' RACE reads in MiXCR, keeping a single row per CDR3 protein. This sample has approximately 490,000 distinct CDR3 sequences, with around 24% found just once. The same sample was also studied in work on T cells of mothers and their children.

Sequenced: blood. The origin of the receptors is a boy younger than 18 in good health.

A few counts support this clonotype. This chain links TRBV5-1 with TRBJ1-1, with a possible D match to TRBD1 (5 bases). The V end was cut by 4 bases, the J end by 1 base, with 14 bases between. The length of the CDR3 is 15 residues. Germline V CDR1 and CDR2: SGHRS, YFSETQ. CDR3 protein: CASSRVPGENTEAFF. In DNA form, the CDR3 reads TGCGCCAGCAGCCGGGTTCCGGGGGAGAACACTGAAGCTTTCTTT.

This clonotype was picked up a small number of times. V usage is TRBV29-1 and J usage is TRBJ2-2, with TRBD2 as a possible D gene (5 bases). CDR1 is SQVTM, CDR2 ANQGSEA, per germline. V lost 6 bases and J lost 3, with 5 bases in between. CDR3 length: 11 amino acids. The CDR3 reads CSVADTGELFF. The DNA of the CDR3 is TGCAGCGTAGCGGACACCGGGGAGCTGTTTTTT.

The rearrangement links TRBV6-1 to TRBJ2-3, with unresolved D. The CDR3 runs 15 residues. V lost 1 base, J lost 10 bases, and 18 bases lay in between. Germline lookup yields CDR1 MNHNS and CDR2 SASEGT. The CDR3 loop reads CASSEETEPRVAQYF. CDR3 DNA sequence: TGTGCCAGCAGTGAAGAAACAGAGCCGCGTGTAGCGCAGTATTTT.

The rearrangement links TRBV28 to TRBJ2-1; D is undetermined. The CDR3 totals 13 residues. From germline, CDR1 is MDHEN and CDR2 SYDVKM. Trimming took 2 bases from V and 3 from J, leaving 5 bases between them. CDR3 nucleotide sequence: TGTGCCAGCAGTTTAAGCCGCTACAATGAGCAGTTCTTC. Its protein product is CASSLSRYNEQFF.

This chain connects TRBV5-1 to TRBJ1-2; no clear D gene. V lost 0 bases, J lost 5 bases, and 14 bases lay in between. CDR1 SGHRS and CDR2 YFSETQ come from the germline V gene. The CDR3 is made up of 15 amino acids. CDR3 region: CASSLADPRTYGYTF. The CDR3 DNA follows: TGCGCCAGCAGCTTGGCGGATCCCAGGACGTATGGCTACACCTTC.

V and J are TRBV28 and TRBJ1-5; D ambiguous. The germline V gene has CDR1 MDHEN and CDR2 SYDVKM. The V end lost 6 bases, the J end lost 1 base, and 10 bases lay between the germline ends. CDR3 length: 14 residues. The CDR3 DNA follows: TGTGCCAGCAGCCGACACTCAAGCAATCAGCCCCAGCATTTT. Amino acids: CASSRHSSNQPQHF. The full variable domain, its missing parts supplied by reference TRBV28 and TRBJ1-5, is DVKVTQSSRYLVKRTGEKVFLECVQDMDHENMFWYRQDPGLGLRLIYFSYDVKMKEKGDIPEGYSVSREKKERFSLILESASTNQTSMYLCASSRHSSNQPQHFGDGTRLSIL.

This clonotype has at least ten counts. The gene calls are TRBV7-3 and TRBJ2-7, with D perhaps TRBD1 (5 bases). The CDR3 runs 14 residues. Germline V CDR1 and CDR2: SGHTA, FQGTGA. V lost 2 bases to trimming and J lost 0 bases, with 8 bases between them. CDR3 coding DNA: TGTGCCAGCAGCTTAGGGGCGACCTCCTACGAGCAGTACTTC. Protein product: CASSLGATSYEQYF.

The chain uses TRBV4-3 and TRBJ2-7; a weak D match, TRBD2 (7 bases). Trimming pared 0 bases from V and 2 bases from J, leaving 17 bases between. Per germline, CDR1 LGHNA and CDR2 YSLEER. The CDR3 is 17 residues long. As DNA, the CDR3 is TGCGCCAGCAGCCAAGATCACGGGGGGCACCGACCCTACGAGCAGTACTTC. It encodes CASSQDHGGHRPYEQYF.

The chain couples TRBV28 to TRBJ1-5; D might be TRBD1 (5 bases). The CDR3 has 15 amino acids. Germline lookup yields CDR1 MDHEN and CDR2 SYDVKM. V shed 6 bases and J shed 0 bases, with 12 bases lying between them. In DNA, the CDR3 is TGTGCCAGCAGCACACGACAGTATAGCAATCAGCCCCAGCATTTT. Its protein is CASSTRQYSNQPQHF.

This clonotype was recorded a few times. The chain recombines TRBV4-1 with TRBJ2-5; 9 positions match TRBD2. The CDR3 contains 18 residues. CDR1 and CDR2 from the germline V gene are MGHRA and YSYEKL. Trimming took 0 bases from V and 1 from J; bases not matched to a gene: 9. The CDR3, as DNA: TGCGCCAGCAGCCAAGATATCCTAGCGGGGACAGCCCAAGAGACCCAGTACTTC. It is translated as CASSQDILAGTAQETQYF.

The chain recombines TRBV7-2 with TRBJ2-3; maybe TRBD1 (6 bases). Germline CDR1 SGHTA, CDR2 FQGNSA. Trimming took 4 bases from V and 0 from J, leaving 29 bases between them. The CDR3 sequence is 21 residues long. CDR3 bases: TGTGCCAGCAGCTCGGGTCAGGGGACCCGCGACTATTCAATTAGCACAGATACGCAGTATTTT. As protein: CASSSGQGTRDYSISTDTQYF.

This clonotype was recorded many times. The chain employs TRBV14 and TRBJ1-4, with 7 bases fitting TRBD1. J lost 0 bases, V lost 1 base, and 2 bases had no gene match. The CDR3 is 16 residues long. Germline-derived CDR1 and CDR2 are SGHDN and FVKESK. The CDR3 nucleotides read TGTGCCAGCAGCCAAGGGACAGGTGCAACTAATGAAAAACTGTTTTTT. As protein: CASSQGTGATNEKLFF.

This clonotype showed up just a few times. J is TRBJ2-4 and V is TRBV7-3; TRBD2 agrees at 10 bases. Germline V CDR1 and CDR2: SGHTA, FQGTGA. The CDR3 is made up of 15 amino acids. V lost 5 bases, J lost 6 bases, and 7 bases stayed unmatched. The CDR3: CASSPGLAERNIQYF. The CDR3 DNA follows: TGTGCCAGCAGCCCTGGACTAGCGGAGAGAAACATTCAGTACTTC.

This clonotype was counted between two and nine times. The genes are TRBV20-1 and TRBJ1-2; TRBD1 agrees at 7 bases. The CDR3 loop spans 14 amino acids. Trimming removed 4 bases from V and 4 bases from J; junction bases left unmatched: 9. Germline CDR1 DFQATT, CDR2 SNEGSKA (reference sequence). DNA of the CDR3: TGCAGTGCTAAGGAGGGGGCCGGCCCCTATGGCTACACCTTC. This sequence encodes CSAKEGAGPYGYTF.

The sample holds a few counts of this clonotype. The chain is built from TRBV6-2 or TRBV6-3 and TRBJ1-1, with D perhaps matching TRBD1 (6 bases). Germline V gene data show CDR1 as MNHEY and CDR2 as SVGEGT. The CDR3 sequence is 14 residues long. Trimming cost V 4 bases and J 3 bases, with 12 bases left between them. The CDR3 region is CASSFLTGYTEAFF. CDR3 coding DNA: TGTGCCAGCAGTTTCCTTACAGGGTACACTGAAGCTTTCTTT.

A few counts support this clonotype. The genes are TRBV5-1 and TRBJ2-5; tentatively, D is TRBD1 or TRBD2 (5 bases each). The CDR3 has 15 amino acids. Germline CDR1 is SGHRS and CDR2 is YFSETQ. V lost 0 bases and J lost 1, with 10 bases in between. DNA of the CDR3: TGCGCCAGCAGCTTGGCATCGGGACCCCAAGAGACCCAGTACTTC. As protein: CASSLASGPQETQYF.

This clonotype was seen at least ten times. This CDR3 is CSARDLWGRATDTQYF. In nucleotides, the CDR3 is TGCAGTGCTAGAGATCTCTGGGGGAGGGCCACAGATACGCAGTATTTT. The chain has TRBV20-1 and TRBJ2-3, with 7 bases identical to TRBD2. With 0 bases clipped from V and 2 bases from J, the junction kept 8 bases outside the gene matches. The CDR3 runs to 16 residues. Germline V gives CDR1 DFQATT, CDR2 SNEGSKA (reference sequence).

The DNA of the CDR3 is TGTGCCAGCAGTAGGGAATTCGCCAATCAGCCCCAGCATTTT. Residues: CASSREFANQPQHF. This sequence joins TRBV6-2 or TRBV6-3 and TRBJ1-5; D unclear. Looked up from germline, CDR1 is MNHEY and CDR2 is SVGEGT. The CDR3 contains 14 residues. The ends were cut back, 5 bases at V and 3 bases at J, with 11 bases in the middle.

This chain joins TRBV24-1 and TRBJ2-1; 11 bases are shared with TRBD2. There are 16 residues in the CDR3. The J segment lost 9 bases and the V segment lost 4 bases, leaving 10 bases of the junction unmatched. Germline CDR1 KGHDR, CDR2 SFDVKD. The CDR3: CATSDPPSGGHFEQFF. CDR3 nucleotides: TGTGCCACCAGTGACCCCCCTAGCGGGGGGCATTTTGAGCAGTTCTTC.

This clonotype was picked up a small number of times. The chain uses TRBV4-3 and TRBJ2-1; either TRBD1 or TRBD2 may supply D (5 bases each). The CDR3 spans 15 residues. Germline CDR1 LGHNA, CDR2 YSLEER. Trimming shortened V by 2 bases and J by 6 bases, and 14 bases separated the two germline ends. The CDR3 bases are TGCGCCAGCAGCCAACGCCGGGACGGGACCAATGAGCAGTTCTTC. This gives the protein CASSQRRDGTNEQFF.

The rearrangement links TRBV4-2 to TRBJ2-7; a weak D match, TRBD2 (6 bases). CDR1 and CDR2 from the germline V gene are LGHNA and YNFKEQ. The CDR3 runs 16 residues. The ends were cut back, 0 bases at V and 2 bases at J, with 14 bases in the middle. The CDR3 reads CASSQDQEAGPYEQYF. The DNA for the CDR3 is TGTGCCAGCAGCCAAGACCAAGAAGCGGGCCCCTACGAGCAGTACTTC.

This clonotype was observed a few times. Since the CDR3 does not end with the conserved phenylalanine or tryptophan, this likely comes from a read error. The DNA is omitted, as the CDR3 cannot be located on it reliably, and the CDR3 follows TCRdb's listing. This sequence joins TRBV21-1 and TRBJ2-2; the table gives TRBD1 as D, unverified against the DNA. TRBV21-1 is recorded as a pseudogene. Ends included, the CDR3 has 19 residues. The CDR3 loop reads CASSGQQGSYLSNTGELFS.

This clonotype was seen only a few times. This sequence joins TRBV6-2 or TRBV6-3 and TRBJ2-3; 13 nucleotides match TRBD2. The CDR3 totals 15 residues. V lost 5 bases, J lost 8 bases, and 7 bases stayed unmatched. Germline V gives CDR1 MNHEY, CDR2 SVGEGT. The chain's CDR3 is CASSGTSGIQGTQYF. The CDR3 nucleotides read TGTGCCAGCAGTGGGACTAGCGGGATTCAGGGTACGCAGTATTTT.

Notes on this clonotype: At one end, the junction sequence differs from germline, possibly due to a read error. This chain connects TRBV6-6 to TRBJ2-7, with D unclear. The germline V gene encodes CDR1 MNHNY and CDR2 SVGAGI (reference sequence). The CDR3 consists of 13 residues. This CDR3 reads CASLDGSSYKQYF. Written as DNA, the CDR3 is TGTGCCAGCCTGGACGGTAGCTCCTACAAGCAGTACTTC.

The rearrangement uses TRBV10-3 and TRBJ2-7; D is undetermined. V was clipped by 3 bases and J by 3 bases, with 6 bases between them. From germline, CDR1 is ENHRY and CDR2 SYGVKD. The CDR3 is made up of 12 amino acids. The CDR3 region is CAISDQNYEQYF. CDR3 sequence (DNA): TGTGCCATCAGTGATCAGAACTACGAGCAGTACTTC.

This clonotype was seen many times. The chain recombines TRBV7-9 with TRBJ1-1; TRBD1 is a possible D gene (5 bases). The CDR3 spans 17 residues. The germline V gene encodes CDR1 SEHNR and CDR2 FQNEAQ (reference sequence). Trimming took off 1 base at V and 4 bases at J, with 19 bases between the two ends. In nucleotides, the CDR3 is TGTGCCAGCAGCTTAGGGGCCTCCGGGGCCGTGGGCACTGAAGCTTTCTTT. Protein sequence: CASSLGASGAVGTEAFF. Full variable domain (missing parts from reference TRBV7-9 and TRBJ1-1): DTGVSQNPRHKITKRGQNVTFRCDPISEHNRLYWYRQTLGQGPEFLTYFQNEAQLEKSRLLSDRFSAERPKGSFSTLEIQRTEQGDSAMYLCASSLGASGAVGTEAFFGQGTRLTVV.

This chain uses TRBV4-3 with TRBJ2-5; no clear D. V was cut by 3 bases and J by 2 bases, with 4 bases left in between. Looked up from germline, CDR1 is LGHNA and CDR2 is YSLEER. This CDR3 spans 12 amino acids. CDR3: CASSHGQETQYF. CDR3 in DNA: TGCGCCAGCAGCCACGGACAAGAGACCCAGTACTTC.

CDR3 in DNA: TGTGCCACCAGTGCCCCGGGACTAGCGGGAGTTGGTGAGCAGTTCTTC. As protein: CATSAPGLAGVGEQFF. This chain links TRBV24-1 with TRBJ2-1; 14 nucleotides agree with TRBD2. The V and J ends lost 5 bases and 9 bases, in that order; junction bases with no gene match: 8. The CDR3 runs to 16 residues. Germline V gene lookup returns CDR1 KGHDR and CDR2 SFDVKD.

This clonotype was counted at least ten times. The V gene is TRBV4-1, the J gene TRBJ2-5, with a weak D call TRBD2 (6 bases). The last part of the DNA fits TRBJ2-7 better; the J call may be wrong. Germline lookup yields CDR1 MGHRA and CDR2 YSYEKL. The CDR3 consists of 15 residues. CDR3 protein: CASSLNLGGTYEQYF. CDR3 DNA: TGCGCCAGCAGCCTTAATCTGGGGGGTACCTACGAGCAGTACTTC.